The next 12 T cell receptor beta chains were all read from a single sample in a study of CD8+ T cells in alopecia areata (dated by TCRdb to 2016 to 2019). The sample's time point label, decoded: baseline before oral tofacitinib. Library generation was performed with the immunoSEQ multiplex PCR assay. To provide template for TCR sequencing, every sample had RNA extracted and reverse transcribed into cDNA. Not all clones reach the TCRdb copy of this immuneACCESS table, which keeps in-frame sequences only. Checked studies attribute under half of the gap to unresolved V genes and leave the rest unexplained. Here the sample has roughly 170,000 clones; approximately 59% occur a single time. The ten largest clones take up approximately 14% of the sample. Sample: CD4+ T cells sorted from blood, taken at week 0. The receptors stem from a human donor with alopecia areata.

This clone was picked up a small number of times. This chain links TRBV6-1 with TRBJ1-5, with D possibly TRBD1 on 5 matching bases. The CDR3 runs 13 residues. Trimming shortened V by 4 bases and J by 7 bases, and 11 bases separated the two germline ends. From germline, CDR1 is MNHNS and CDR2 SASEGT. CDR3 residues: CASSGDVGQPQHF. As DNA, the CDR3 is TGTGCCAGCAGTGGGGACGTTGGGCAGCCCCAGCATTTT.

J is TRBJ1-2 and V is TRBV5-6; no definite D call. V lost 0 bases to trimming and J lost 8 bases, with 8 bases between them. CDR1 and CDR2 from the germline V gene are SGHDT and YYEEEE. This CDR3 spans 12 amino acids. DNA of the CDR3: TGTGCCAGCAGCTTGGTGCCGCCCGGCTACACCTTC. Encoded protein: CASSLVPPGYTF.

This CDR3 reads CAWSGTQGAAFF. The CDR3 DNA sequence: TGTGCCTGGAGTGGGACCCAGGGGGCTGCTTTCTTT. The V call is TRBV30, the J call TRBJ1-1, with 8 bases identical to TRBD1. V was clipped by 1 base and J by 11 bases; unmatched bases: 6. In germline, CDR1 is GTSNPN, CDR2 SVGIG (reference sequence). This CDR3 contains 12 residues.

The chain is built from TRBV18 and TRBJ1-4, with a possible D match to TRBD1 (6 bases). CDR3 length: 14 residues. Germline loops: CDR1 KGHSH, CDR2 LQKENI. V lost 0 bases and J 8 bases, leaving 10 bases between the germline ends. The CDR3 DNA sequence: TGTGCCAGCTCACCACCGGGGGCTGGGGAAAAACTGTTTTTT. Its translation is CASSPPGAGEKLFF.

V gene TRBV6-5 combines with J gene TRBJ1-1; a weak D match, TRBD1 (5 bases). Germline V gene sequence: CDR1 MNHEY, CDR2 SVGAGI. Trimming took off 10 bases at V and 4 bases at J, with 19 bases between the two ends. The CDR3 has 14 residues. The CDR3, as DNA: TGTGCCACTACCACCGGGACTTGGGGCACTGAAGCTTTCTTT. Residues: CATTTGTWGTEAFF.

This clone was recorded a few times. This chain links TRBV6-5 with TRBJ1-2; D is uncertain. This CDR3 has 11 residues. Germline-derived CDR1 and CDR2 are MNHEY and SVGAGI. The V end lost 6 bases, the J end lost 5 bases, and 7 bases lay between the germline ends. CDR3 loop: CASSHGYGYTF. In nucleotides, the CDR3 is TGTGCCAGCAGCCACGGGTATGGCTACACCTTC.

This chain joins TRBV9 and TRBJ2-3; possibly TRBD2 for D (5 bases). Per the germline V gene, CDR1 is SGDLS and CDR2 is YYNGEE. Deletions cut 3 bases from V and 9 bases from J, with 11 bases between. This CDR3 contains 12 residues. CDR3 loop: CASSADSPTQYF. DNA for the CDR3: TGTGCCAGCAGCGCGGACTCACCCACGCAGTATTTT.

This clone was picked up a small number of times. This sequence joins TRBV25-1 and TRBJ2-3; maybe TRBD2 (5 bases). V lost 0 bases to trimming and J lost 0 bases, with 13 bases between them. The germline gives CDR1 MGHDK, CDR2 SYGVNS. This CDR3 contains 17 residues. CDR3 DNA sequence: TGTGCCAGCAGTGAATATATCAGGTCGGGGAGCACAGATACGCAGTATTTT. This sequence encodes CASSEYIRSGSTDTQYF.

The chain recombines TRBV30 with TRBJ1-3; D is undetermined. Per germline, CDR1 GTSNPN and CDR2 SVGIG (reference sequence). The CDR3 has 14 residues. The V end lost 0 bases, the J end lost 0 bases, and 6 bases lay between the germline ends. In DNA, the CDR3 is TGTGCCTGGAGTGTTGGTAACTCTGGAAACACCATATATTTT. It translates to CAWSVGNSGNTIYF. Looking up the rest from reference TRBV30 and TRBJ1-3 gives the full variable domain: SQTIHQWPATLVQPVGSPLSLECTVEGTSNPNLYWYRQAAGRGLQLLFYSVGIGQISSEVPQNLSASRPQDRQFILSSKKLLLSDSGFYLCAWSVGNSGNTIYFGEGSWLTVV.

The CDR3 DNA sequence: TGCGCCAGCAGGGCGGAAGTTACGCAGTATTTT. Its protein is CASRAEVTQYF. The chain has TRBV10-2 and TRBJ2-3; no definite D call. The germline CDR1 and CDR2 sequences are WSHSY and SAAADI. The CDR3 runs to 11 residues. V was trimmed by 6 bases and J by 8 bases, leaving 9 bases between them.

CDR3 residues: CSVEVGVNTEAFF. In DNA, the CDR3 is TGCAGCGTTGAAGTTGGGGTGAACACTGAAGCTTTCTTT. V usage is TRBV29-1 and J usage is TRBJ1-1; D remains ambiguous. V shed 1 base and J shed 0 bases, with 6 bases lying between them. CDR3 length: 13 amino acids. Per germline, CDR1 SQVTM and CDR2 ANQGSEA.

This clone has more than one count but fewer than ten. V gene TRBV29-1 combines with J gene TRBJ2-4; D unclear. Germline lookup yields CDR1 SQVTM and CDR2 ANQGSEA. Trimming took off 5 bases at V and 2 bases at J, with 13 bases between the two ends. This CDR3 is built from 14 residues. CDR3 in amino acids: CSVYQDGSKNIQYF. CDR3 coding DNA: TGCAGCGTTTACCAGGACGGGTCCAAAAACATTCAGTACTTC.